Detailed here is one T cell receptor (beta chain). The antigen is unknown. There are 12 residues in the CDR3. The germline V and J ends were trimmed by 5 bases and 6 bases, with 9 bases remaining between them. Germline CDR1 LNHDA, CDR2 SQIVND (reference sequence). The sample comes from a study of shared clonotypes between healthy human individuals. Regarding the study as a whole: Rarefaction showed sorted-subset sequencing was incomplete despite large depth. Larger estimated richness was generally seen in naive subsets than in memory subsets.

The test was conducted at deep level. Sequencing was performed with immunoSEQ multiplex PCR; in TCRdb, only in-frame clones are kept and a portion is missing. The sample lists about 710,000 clones; roughly 72% were seen once. Sequenced sample: memory CD4+ T cells sorted from blood. Documented subset: CD45RA-negative fraction. The origin of this receptor is a young woman in good health. J is TRBJ2-3 and V is TRBV19; the D is unclear. The CDR3 nucleotides read TGTGCCAGTAGTCCGAACTCGGATACGCAGTATTTT. Residues: CASSPNSDTQYF.